This entry lists 17 T cell receptor beta chains sequenced from one sample in a study of blood T cell repertoires in COVID-19. The repertoire was sequenced with immunoSEQ multiplex PCR; TCRdb's copy has only in-frame clones and lacks some. The profile shows over 70,000 clones, less than 90% of them singletons. Sequencing was performed on peripheral blood. All receptors derive from a human donor in a cohort sampled during active COVID-19.

The table lists this clone with a few counts. The genes are TRBV5-1 and TRBJ1-2, with D unclear. The germline CDR1 and CDR2 sequences are SGHRS and YFSETQ. V was trimmed by 0 bases and J by 4 bases, leaving 7 bases between them. The CDR3 sequence is 13 residues long. CDR3 bases: TGCGCCAGCAGCTTGGCAGATACCTATGGCTACACCTTC. Encoded protein: CASSLADTYGYTF.

This clone has only a few counts. The genes are TRBV11-2 and TRBJ1-2; 7 nucleotides align to TRBD1. V lost 0 bases, J lost 6 bases, and 7 bases stayed unmatched. Germline values: CDR1 SGHAT, CDR2 FQNNGV. This CDR3 contains 15 residues. CDR3 coding DNA: TGTGCCAGCAGCTTAGATCCCTTTACAGGGGATGGCTACACCTTC. Residues: CASSLDPFTGDGYTF.

V and J are TRBV5-1 and TRBJ1-4; TRBD1 might be the D (6 bases). This CDR3 has 16 amino acids. Trimming removed 0 bases at V and 3 bases at J, with 12 bases between. Germline V gives CDR1 SGHRS, CDR2 YFSETQ. The DNA of the CDR3 is TGCGCCAGCAGCTTGGCCCCAGGGGCCCCTAATGAAAAACTGTTTTTT. Its translation: CASSLAPGAPNEKLFF.

The rearrangement joins TRBV24-1 to TRBJ2-3; TRBD1 matches at 8 bases. Unmatched junction bases numbered 8, after V lost 4 bases and J lost 0 bases. There are 17 residues in the CDR3. Germline-derived CDR1 and CDR2 are KGHDR and SFDVKD. CDR3 residues: CATSEPGQAPSTDTQYF. CDR3 coding DNA: TGTGCCACCAGTGAGCCGGGACAGGCCCCTAGCACAGATACGCAGTATTTT.

The genes are TRBV18 and TRBJ2-1; D possibly corresponds to TRBD1 (6 bases). The CDR3 consists of 14 residues. The germline V gene has CDR1 KGHSH and CDR2 LQKENI. V lost 0 bases and J lost 8, with 11 bases in between. The CDR3 coding sequence is TGTGCCAGCTCACCACCACCGCGACAGGATGAGCAGTTCTTC. It is translated as CASSPPPRQDEQFF.

The chain uses TRBV5-5 and TRBJ2-7; 10 bases align to TRBD1. This CDR3 comprises 16 residues. From germline, CDR1 is SGHKS and CDR2 YYEKEE (reference sequence). Trimming took 0 bases from V and 2 from J; bases not matched to a gene: 5. This CDR3 is CASSLAPDRGPYEQYF. The CDR3, as DNA: TGTGCCAGCAGCTTGGCCCCTGACAGGGGGCCCTACGAGCAGTACTTC.

This clone was counted a single time. This chain links TRBV7-2 with TRBJ2-1; no clear D gene. V was pared by 5 bases and J by 5 bases, with 13 bases between. Germline CDR1 SGHTA, CDR2 FQGNSA. The CDR3 is 14 residues long. CDR3 sequence reads: CASSSLSADNEQFF. For the CDR3, the DNA is TGTGCCAGCAGCAGTCTATCTGCGGACAATGAGCAGTTCTTC.

This clone was seen only a few times. The rearrangement uses TRBV10-1 and TRBJ2-4; 7 nucleotides align to TRBD1. Germline V CDR1 and CDR2: WNHNN, SYGVQD (reference sequence). J lost 4 bases, V lost 7 bases, and 4 bases had no gene match. This CDR3 contains 13 residues. The CDR3 loop is CASTRDRKNIQYF. CDR3 bases: TGCGCCAGCACCCGGGACAGAAAAAACATTCAGTACTTC.

The chain recombines TRBV7-2 with TRBJ1-5, with D hard to call. This CDR3 region has 14 residues. Germline loops: CDR1 SGHTA, CDR2 FQGNSA. The V end was cut by 2 bases, the J end by 3 bases, with 8 bases between. CDR3 sequence (DNA): TGTGCCAGCAGCTTACAGGCAGTCAATCAGCCCCAGCATTTT. As protein: CASSLQAVNQPQHF.

The chain is built from TRBV2 and TRBJ1-6, with 12 nucleotides matching TRBD1. This CDR3 is 16 amino acids long. The V and J ends lost 2 bases and 9 bases, in that order; junction bases with no gene match: 5. CDR1 is SNHLY, CDR2 FYNNEI, per germline. In nucleotides, the CDR3 is TGTGCCAGCAGTGAATCAGGGACAGGGGGCATTTCACCCCTCCACTTT. This sequence encodes CASSESGTGGISPLHF.

The rearrangement joins TRBV10-3 to TRBJ2-2; 14 bases line up with TRBD2. Germline V lookup: CDR1 ENHRY, CDR2 SYGVKD. Trimming cost V 7 bases and J 6 bases; bases outside gene matches: 7. CDR3 length equals 16 residues. DNA of the CDR3: TGTGCCATCAAGGGGACTAGCGGGAGTGGTGCCGGGGAGCTGTTTTTT. It translates to CAIKGTSGSGAGELFF.

This clone was recorded only once. The gene calls are TRBV29-1 and TRBJ2-1; D perhaps matches TRBD2 (6 bases). Trimming removed 4 bases at V and 7 bases at J, with 17 bases between. Germline V gene data show CDR1 as SQVTM and CDR2 as ANQGSEA. CDR3 size: 14 residues. CDR3 nucleotide sequence: TGCAGCGTTGGTCGGGGGACGGAGCTAAATGAGCAGTTCTTC. Encoded protein: CSVGRGTELNEQFF.

The genes are TRBV27 and TRBJ2-1; the D is unclear. Germline CDR1 is MNHEY and CDR2 is SMNVEV (reference sequence). The CDR3 length is 11 residues. The V end was cut by 10 bases, the J end by 9 bases, with 13 bases between. The CDR3 coding sequence is TGTGCCACCCGAATGGCCATTGAGCAGTTCTTC. Translated, it gives CATRMAIEQFF.

V gene TRBV29-1 combines with J gene TRBJ2-3; a weak D match, TRBD2 (5 bases). CDR1 and CDR2 from the germline V gene are SQVTM and ANQGSEA. Trimming shortened V by 4 bases and J by 3 bases, and 17 bases separated the two germline ends. The CDR3 runs to 15 residues. In DNA form, the CDR3 reads TGCAGCGTTGCAGGAGGTTGGTTGGGTACAGATACGCAGTATTTT. Its protein product is CSVAGGWLGTDTQYF.

The V call is TRBV3-1 (or the pseudogene TRBV3-2), the J call TRBJ2-4, with TRBD2 as a possible D gene (7 bases). Trimming left V 0 bases short and J 0 bases short, with 18 bases between. The CDR3 covers 19 residues. CDR1 and CDR2 from the germline V gene are LGHDT and YNNKEL (reference sequence). Here the CDR3 DNA reads TGTGCCAGCAGCCAAGAGACTGCGGGGGCGTACCTAGCCAAAAACATTCAGTACTTC. Translation: CASSQETAGAYLAKNIQYF.

There are a few counts of this clone. The chain employs TRBV27 and TRBJ1-1; 8 nucleotides line up with TRBD1. Germline V gene data show CDR1 as MNHEY and CDR2 as SMNVEV (reference sequence). Trimming removed 5 bases from V and 4 bases from J; junction bases left unmatched: 6. The CDR3 runs to 14 residues. Here the CDR3 reads CASSRMDRATEAFF. CDR3 nucleotides: TGTGCCAGCAGTCGGATGGACAGGGCCACTGAAGCTTTCTTT.

The chain carries TRBV19 and TRBJ2-7; 9 nucleotides agree with TRBD1. The V and J ends lost 3 bases and 3 bases, in that order; junction bases with no gene match: 6. The length of the CDR3 is 15 residues. Germline V gene data show CDR1 as LNHDA and CDR2 as SQIVND (reference sequence). The CDR3, as DNA: TGTGCCAGTAGTATTCATCGGACAGGGGACTACGAGCAGTACTTC. It encodes CASSIHRTGDYEQYF.